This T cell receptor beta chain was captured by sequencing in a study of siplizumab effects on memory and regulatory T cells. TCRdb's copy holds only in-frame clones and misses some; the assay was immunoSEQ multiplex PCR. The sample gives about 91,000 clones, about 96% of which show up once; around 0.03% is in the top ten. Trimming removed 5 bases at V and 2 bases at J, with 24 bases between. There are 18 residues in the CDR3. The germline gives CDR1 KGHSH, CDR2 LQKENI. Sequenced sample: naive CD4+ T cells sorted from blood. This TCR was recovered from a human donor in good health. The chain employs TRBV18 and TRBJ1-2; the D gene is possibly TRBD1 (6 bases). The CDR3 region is CASSKNRDGGMGNYGYTF. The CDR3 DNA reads TGTGCCAGCTCAAAGAACAGGGACGGAGGGATGGGAAACTATGGCTACACCTTC.